Listed below are T cell receptor beta chains from one sample, sequenced in a study of graft-versus-host responses after intestinal transplantation. Repertoires were generated with immunoSEQ multiplex PCR, while TCRdb's copy carries only in-frame clones and drops some. The sample yields 130,000 to 150,000 clones, about 93% seen once. These receptors lack a known antigen. This sample comprised unstimulated CD4+ T cells sorted from spleen or lymph node cells, obtained before intestinal transplant. The receptors shown here come from a human donor who received an intestinal transplant. Each CDR3 is given with its conserved first and last residue. A D gene is named only where the DNA matches it firmly. Expanded clones get a size class; other rows say once, few or many, or leave the size out.

V	J	size	D	DNA	CDR3
TRBV4-2	TRBJ2-1	.	.	TGTGCCAGCAGCCTCGATGCGGGATTCTACAATGAGCAGTTCTTC	CASSLDAGFYNEQFF
TRBV10-3	TRBJ2-7	once	TRBD1	TGTGCCATCAGTTCAACAGGGGGCTACGAGCAGTACTTC	CAISSTGGYEQYF
TRBV28	TRBJ2-5	.	TRBD1	TGTGCCAGCAGCCGAGGGGGCTTAGAGACCCAGTACTTC	CASSRGGLETQYF
TRBV15	TRBJ1-2	.	.	TGTGCCACCAGCATGTTTAGGGAGATCGGGGGCTACACCTTC	CATSMFREIGGYTF
TRBV6-6	TRBJ1-5	.	TRBD1	TGTGCCAGCAGAACCAATGACAGGGAAAGGCAGCCCCAGCATTTT	CASRTNDRERQPQHF
TRBV2	TRBJ1-5	.	TRBD1	TGTGCCAGCAGACAGAGACAGGGGGCTTCATATAGCAATCAGCCCCAGCATTTT	CASRQRQGASYSNQPQHF
TRBV7-9	TRBJ2-7	.	.	TGTGCCAGCAGCTCCTATTTGCAGGGTACCTACGAGCAGTACTTC	CASSSYLQGTYEQYF
TRBV4-1	TRBJ1-1	.	TRBD1	TGCGCCAGCAGCCCGGGACAGGGGGCCTACACTGAAGCTTTCTTT	CASSPGQGAYTEAFF
TRBV5-1	TRBJ1-5	.	.	TGCGCCAGCAGCTGGACAAGAGCGGGGCAAAGTCAGCCCCAGCATTTT	CASSWTRAGQSQPQHF
TRBV9	TRBJ2-3	.	.	TGTGCCAGCAGCGTAGAGCCAGGCTATACGCAGTATTTT	CASSVEPGYTQYF
TRBV10-3	TRBJ2-6	.	.	TGTGCCATAAGACAGACCCTCTCTGGGGCCAACGTCCTGACTTTC	CAIRQTLSGANVLTF
TRBV28	TRBJ1-2	.	.	TGTGCCAATGAGGGGGTCTATGGCTACACCTTC	CANEGVYGYTF
TRBV7-9	TRBJ2-5	.	.	TGTGCCAGCAGCTTAGCGAAAGAGACCCAGTACTTC	CASSLAKETQYF
TRBV10-3	TRBJ2-5	.	.	TGTGCCATCAGTGTCCAAGGCGAAGAGACCCAGTACTTC	CAISVQGEETQYF
TRBV28	TRBJ1-5	.	.	TGTGCCAGCATCTCGGGCGGTCAGCCCCAGCATTTT	CASISGGQPQHF
TRBV2	TRBJ2-4	.	.	TGTGCCAGCAGTGAAGAGTGGCCAAAAAACATTCAGTACTTC	CASSEEWPKNIQYF
TRBV10-3	TRBJ1-6	.	TRBD1	TGTGCCATCAGTTGGGACAGGAATAATTCACCCCTCCACTTT	CAISWDRNNSPLHF
TRBV28	TRBJ1-5	.	.	TGTGCCAGCAGTTTAGGGGGCGGGTATCAGCCCCAGCATTTT	CASSLGGGYQPQHF
TRBV28	TRBJ2-7	.	.	TGTGCCAGCAGAGTGGGGCAGCCGAGCTCCTACGAGCAGTACTTC	CASRVGQPSSYEQYF
TRBV10-2	TRBJ2-7	.	.	TGCGCCAGCAGCGACAGGCCCTACGAGCAGTACTTC	CASSDRPYEQYF
TRBV5-4	TRBJ2-3	.	.	TGTGCCAGCAGACGGGACAACCCTAGCACAGATACGCAGTATTTT	CASRRDNPSTDTQYF
TRBV5-1	TRBJ2-3	once	TRBD2	TGCGCCAGCAGCTTGGCCTATCCAGGACTAGCGGGAGGGCCCTTTAGCACAGATACGCAGTATTTT	CASSLAYPGLAGGPFSTDTQYF
TRBV19	TRBJ1-1	once	.	TGTGCCAGTAGTATCCGCAGGGCGGGGTACACTGAAGCTTTCTTT	CASSIRRAGYTEAFF
TRBV14	TRBJ2-7	.	TRBD2	TGTGCCAGCAGCCGTGGACTAGCCAAATCCGGTTACGAGCAGTACTTC	CASSRGLAKSGYEQYF
TRBV5-1	TRBJ2-7	.	.	TGCGCCAGCAGCTTGGAGGGGAGGTCCTACGAGCAGTACTTC	CASSLEGRSYEQYF
TRBV5-8	TRBJ2-1	.	TRBD2	TGTGCCAGCAGCACGGGGACTAGCGGGAGTGTCTACAGTGAGCAGTTCTTC	CASSTGTSGSVYSEQFF
TRBV21-1	TRBJ2-2	.	.	TGTGCCAGCAGCAAAGCGGAGACATCGAACACCGGGGAGCTGTTTTTT	CASSKAETSNTGELFF
TRBV7-8	TRBJ1-3	.	.	TGTGCCAGCGGTCAAGGGGGCACCATATATTTT	CASGQGGTIYF
TRBV12-5	TRBJ1-2	.	.	TGTGCTAGTGGTTTGGCCGTGGGGCCAGCTAACTATGGCTACACCTTC	CASGLAVGPANYGYTF
TRBV10-3	TRBJ2-7	.	.	TGTGCCATCAGTTTGAGGGACGACGAGCAGTACTTC	CAISLRDDEQYF
TRBV19	TRBJ2-7	.	TRBD2	TGTGCCAGTAGAGAAACAATTGGACTAGCGGGAGTAGGACAGTACTTC	CASRETIGLAGVGQYF
TRBV28	TRBJ2-1	.	TRBD2	TGTGCCACCATTCCACCTAGCGGGAGTTACAATGAGCAGTTCTTC	CATIPPSGSYNEQFF
TRBV5-1	TRBJ2-7	.	.	TGCGCCAGCAGCTTCGTAACTGTCGAGCAGTACTTC	CASSFVTVEQYF
TRBV7-8	TRBJ2-4	.	.	TGTGCCAGCAGACCAGACGGGTTAGGGGGAGCCAAAAACATTCAGTACTTC	CASRPDGLGGAKNIQYF
TRBV7-9	TRBJ2-5	.	.	TGTGCCAGCAGCCTACAAGGAGAGACCCAGTACTTC	CASSLQGETQYF
TRBV28	TRBJ2-2	.	TRBD2	TGTGCCAGCAGTTCCGGTAGCGGGAGGGCCACGAACACCGGGGAGCTGTTTTTT	CASSSGSGRATNTGELFF
TRBV4-3	TRBJ2-3	.	TRBD2	TGCGCCAGCAGCCAAGATAGCGGGAGGGCCCTCGGTACGCAGTATTTT	CASSQDSGRALGTQYF
TRBV27	TRBJ2-3	.	TRBD2	TGTGCCATCGAAGCGGGAGCGGCAGATACGCAGTATTTT	CAIEAGAADTQYF
TRBV9	TRBJ2-1	.	TRBD2	TGTGCCAGCAGCTCTTGGACTAGATCCCATGAGCAGTTCTTC	CASSSWTRSHEQFF
TRBV11-2	TRBJ1-1	.	TRBD1	TGTGCCAGCAGATCCGGGACAGGGGGCGAAGCTTTCTTT	CASRSGTGGEAFF
TRBV11-1	TRBJ2-5	.	TRBD2	TGTGCCAGCAGCTTTAGCCTTCGTAGCGGGTTTGAGACCCAGTACTTC	CASSFSLRSGFETQYF
TRBV19	TRBJ2-2	few	.	TGTGCCAGTAGTATTCAGGGGAACACCGGGGAGCTGTTTTTT	CASSIQGNTGELFF
TRBV15	TRBJ1-5	.	.	TGTGCCACCAGCAGAGTAGAACGGGGGGCTGGTCAGCCCCAGCATTTT	CATSRVERGAGQPQHF
TRBV27	TRBJ2-2	.	.	TGTGCCAGCAGTTTCAGAACCGGGGAGCTGTTTTTT	CASSFRTGELFF
TRBV29-1	TRBJ2-3	.	.	TGCACCTCGGCGGGTCATGGGGGCACAGATACGCAGTATTTT	CTSAGHGGTDTQYF
TRBV19	TRBJ2-1	.	.	TGTGCCAGTAGTCCCCTCTCCCTAGCACGGGAGCAGTTCTTC	CASSPLSLAREQFF
TRBV9	TRBJ1-6	once	TRBD1	TGTGCCAGCAGCCCCGGGACAGTTAATTCACCCCTCCACTTT	CASSPGTVNSPLHF
TRBV5-1	TRBJ1-1	.	TRBD1	TGCGCCAGTACCGGGACAGGTAACACTGAAGCTTTCTTT	CASTGTGNTEAFF
TRBV28	TRBJ1-1	.	TRBD1	TGTGCCAGCAGTTCCCTTAATACAGGGGGCTGGGCTTTCTTT	CASSSLNTGGWAFF
TRBV6-1	TRBJ1-1	.	.	TGTGCCAGCAGCGGATGGCAGGCGAAGAACACTGAAGCTTTCTTT	CASSGWQAKNTEAFF
TRBV4-1	TRBJ2-3	.	.	TGCGCCAGCAGCCAAGATGGGGGCACAGATACGCAGTATTTT	CASSQDGGTDTQYF
TRBV28	TRBJ1-5	.	.	TGTGCCAGCTGGGGGGGATTGCAGCCCCAGCATTTT	CASWGGLQPQHF
TRBV7-3	TRBJ1-1	.	.	TGTGCCAGCAGCTTGGGGAAGAACACTGAAGCTTTCTTT	CASSLGKNTEAFF